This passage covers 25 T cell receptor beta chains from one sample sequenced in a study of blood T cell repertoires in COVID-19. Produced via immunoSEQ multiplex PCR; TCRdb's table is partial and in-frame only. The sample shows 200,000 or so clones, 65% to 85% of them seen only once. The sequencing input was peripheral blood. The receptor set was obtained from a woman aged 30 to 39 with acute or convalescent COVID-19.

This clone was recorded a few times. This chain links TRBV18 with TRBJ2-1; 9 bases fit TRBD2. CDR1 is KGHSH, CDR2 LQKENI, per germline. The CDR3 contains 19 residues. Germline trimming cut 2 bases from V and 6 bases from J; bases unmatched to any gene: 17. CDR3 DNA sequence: TGTGCCAGCTCACCAAGTCAAACAGCATGGGGACTAGCCGTCAATGAGCAGTTCTTC. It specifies CASSPSQTAWGLAVNEQFF.

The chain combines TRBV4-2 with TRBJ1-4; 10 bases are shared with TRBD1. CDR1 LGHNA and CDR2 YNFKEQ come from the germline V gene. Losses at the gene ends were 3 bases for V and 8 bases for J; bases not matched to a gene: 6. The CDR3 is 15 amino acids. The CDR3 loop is CASSHSGTGEEKLFF. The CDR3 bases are TGTGCCAGCAGCCACTCCGGGACAGGGGAGGAAAAACTGTTTTTT.

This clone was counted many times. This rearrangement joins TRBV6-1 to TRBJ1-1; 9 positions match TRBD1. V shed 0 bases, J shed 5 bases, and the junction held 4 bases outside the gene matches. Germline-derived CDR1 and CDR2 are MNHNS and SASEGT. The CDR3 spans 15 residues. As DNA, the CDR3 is TGTGCCAGCAGTGAAGCGGACAGGGGAGGGACTGAAGCTTTCTTT. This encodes CASSEADRGGTEAFF.

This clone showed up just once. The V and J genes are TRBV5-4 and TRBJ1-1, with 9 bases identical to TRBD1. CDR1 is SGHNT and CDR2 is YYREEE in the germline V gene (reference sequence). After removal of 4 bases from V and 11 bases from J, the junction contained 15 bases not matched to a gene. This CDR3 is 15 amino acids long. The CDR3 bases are TGTGCCAGCAGCCGAAGCCCGGGACAGGGTTCTTCGGCTTTCTTT. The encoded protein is CASSRSPGQGSSAFF.

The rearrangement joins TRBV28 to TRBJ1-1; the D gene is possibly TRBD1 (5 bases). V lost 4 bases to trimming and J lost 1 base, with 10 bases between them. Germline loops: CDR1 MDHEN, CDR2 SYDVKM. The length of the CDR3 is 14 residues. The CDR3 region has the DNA TGTGCCAGCAGTTACGGCGGGGCGAACACTGAAGCTTTCTTT. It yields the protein CASSYGGANTEAFF.

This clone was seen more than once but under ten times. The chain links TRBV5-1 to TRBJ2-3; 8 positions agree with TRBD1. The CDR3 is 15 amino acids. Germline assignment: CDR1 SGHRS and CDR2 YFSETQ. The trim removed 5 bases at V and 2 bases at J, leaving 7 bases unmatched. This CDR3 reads CASSPGTGHTDTQYF. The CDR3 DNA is TGCGCCAGCAGTCCCGGGACAGGCCACACAGATACGCAGTATTTT. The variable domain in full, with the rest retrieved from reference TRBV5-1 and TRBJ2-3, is KAGVTQTPRYLIKTRGQQVTLSCSPISGHRSVSWYQQTPGQGLQFLFEYFSETQRNKGNFPGRFSGRQFSNSRSEMNVSTLELGDSALYLCASSPGTGHTDTQYFGPGTRLTVL.

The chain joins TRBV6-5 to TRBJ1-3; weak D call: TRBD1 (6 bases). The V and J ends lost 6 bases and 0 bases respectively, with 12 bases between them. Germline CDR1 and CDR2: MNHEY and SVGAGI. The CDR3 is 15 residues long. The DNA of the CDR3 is TGTGCCAGCAGGTGGACAGTCAGCTCTGGAAACACCATATATTTT. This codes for CASRWTVSSGNTIYF.

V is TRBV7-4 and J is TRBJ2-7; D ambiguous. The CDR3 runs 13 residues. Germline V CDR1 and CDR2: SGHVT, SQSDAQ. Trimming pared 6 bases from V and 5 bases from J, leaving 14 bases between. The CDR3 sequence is CASSNVSVHEQYF. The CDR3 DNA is TGTGCCAGCAGTAATGTCAGCGTACACGAGCAGTACTTC.

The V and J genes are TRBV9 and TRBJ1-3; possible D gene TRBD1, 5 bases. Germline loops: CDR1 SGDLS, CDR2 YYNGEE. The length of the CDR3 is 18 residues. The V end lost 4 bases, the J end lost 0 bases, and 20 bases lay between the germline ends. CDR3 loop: CASSPKGGVVHSGNTIYF. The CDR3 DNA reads TGTGCCAGCAGCCCCAAAGGAGGGGTCGTCCACTCTGGAAACACCATATATTTT.

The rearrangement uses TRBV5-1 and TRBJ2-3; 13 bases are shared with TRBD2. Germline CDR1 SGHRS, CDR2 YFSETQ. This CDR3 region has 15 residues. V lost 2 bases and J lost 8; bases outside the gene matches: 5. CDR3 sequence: CASSFGLAGEGTQYF. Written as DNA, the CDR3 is TGCGCCAGCAGCTTTGGACTAGCGGGAGAGGGTACGCAGTATTTT.

This chain's CDR3 is CASSQDPYHGSSYEQYF. The CDR3 DNA reads as TGTGCCAGCAGCCAAGATCCCTACCACGGGAGCTCCTACGAGCAGTACTTC. The genes are TRBV3-1 (or the pseudogene TRBV3-2) and TRBJ2-7; possible D gene TRBD2, 6 bases. The CDR3 length is 17 residues. V shed 0 bases and J shed 0 bases, with 15 bases lying between them. CDR1 and CDR2 (germline): LGHDT, YNNKEL (reference sequence).

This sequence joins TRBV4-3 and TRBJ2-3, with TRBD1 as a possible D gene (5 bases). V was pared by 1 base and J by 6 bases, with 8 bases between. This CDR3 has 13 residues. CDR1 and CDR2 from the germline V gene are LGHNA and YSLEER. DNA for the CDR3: TGCGCCAGCAGCCAAGGGGGCTCTGATACGCAGTATTTT. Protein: CASSQGGSDTQYF.

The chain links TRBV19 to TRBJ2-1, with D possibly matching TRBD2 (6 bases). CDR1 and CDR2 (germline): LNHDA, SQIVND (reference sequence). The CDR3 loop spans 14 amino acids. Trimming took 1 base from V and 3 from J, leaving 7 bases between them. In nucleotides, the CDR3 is TGTGCCAGTAGTATAGTTAGCGGCTACAATGAGCAGTTCTTC. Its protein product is CASSIVSGYNEQFF.

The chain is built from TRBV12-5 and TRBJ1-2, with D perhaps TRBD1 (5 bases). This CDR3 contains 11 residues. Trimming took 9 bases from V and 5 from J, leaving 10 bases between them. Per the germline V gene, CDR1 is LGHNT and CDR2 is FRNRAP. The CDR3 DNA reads TGTGCTAGCTCTCCAGGGTATGGCTACACCTTC. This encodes CASSPGYGYTF.

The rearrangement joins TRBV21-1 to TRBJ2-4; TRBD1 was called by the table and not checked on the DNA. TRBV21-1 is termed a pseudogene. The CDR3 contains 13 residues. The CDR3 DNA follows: TGTGCCAGCAGTGGGCTAGCCAAAAACATTCAGTACTTC. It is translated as CASSGLAKNIQYF.

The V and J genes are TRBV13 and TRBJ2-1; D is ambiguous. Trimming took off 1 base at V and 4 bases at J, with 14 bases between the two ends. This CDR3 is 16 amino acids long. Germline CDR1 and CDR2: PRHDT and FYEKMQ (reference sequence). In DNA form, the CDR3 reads TGTGCCAGCAGCTTAGCAGGTCCGAATTTGTACAATGAGCAGTTCTTC. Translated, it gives CASSLAGPNLYNEQFF.

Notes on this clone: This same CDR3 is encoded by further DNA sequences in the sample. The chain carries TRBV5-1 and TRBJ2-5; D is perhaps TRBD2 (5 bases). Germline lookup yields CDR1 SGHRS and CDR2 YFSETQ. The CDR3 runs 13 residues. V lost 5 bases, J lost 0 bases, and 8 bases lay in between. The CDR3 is CASSSSYQETQYF. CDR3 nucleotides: TGCGCCAGCAGTTCTAGCTACCAAGAGACCCAGTACTTC.

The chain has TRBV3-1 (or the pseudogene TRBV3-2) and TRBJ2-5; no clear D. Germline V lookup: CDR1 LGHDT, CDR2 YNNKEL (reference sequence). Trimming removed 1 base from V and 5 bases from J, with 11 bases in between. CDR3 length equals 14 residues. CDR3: CASSQADGRETQYF. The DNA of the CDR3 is TGTGCCAGCAGCCAAGCCGATGGCAGGGAGACCCAGTACTTC.

CDR3 amino acids: CASSGARRNGEAFF. Here the CDR3 DNA reads TGTGCCAGCAGCGGGGCCCGACGGAACGGTGAAGCTTTCTTT. The V gene is TRBV5-4, the J gene TRBJ1-1, with D possibly matching TRBD1 (5 bases). The germline V gene has CDR1 SGHNT and CDR2 YYREEE (reference sequence). The CDR3 has 14 residues. Trimming cost V 4 bases and J 7 bases, with 17 bases left between them.

CDR3: CASSVGGQLNQPQHF. In nucleotides, the CDR3 is TGTGCCAGCAGCGTAGGGGGACAGCTGAATCAGCCCCAGCATTTT. The chain combines TRBV9 with TRBJ1-5; 7 bases align to TRBD1. Trimming removed 0 bases from V and 4 bases from J; junction bases left unmatched: 4. Germline CDR1 reads SGDLS; CDR2 reads YYNGEE. The CDR3 length is 15 residues.

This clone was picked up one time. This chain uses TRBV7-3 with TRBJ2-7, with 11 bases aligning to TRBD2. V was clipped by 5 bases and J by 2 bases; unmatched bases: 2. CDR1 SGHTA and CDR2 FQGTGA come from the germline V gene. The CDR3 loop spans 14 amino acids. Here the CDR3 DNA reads TGTGCCAGCAGCATTAGCGGGGGGGCCTACGAGCAGTACTTC. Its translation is CASSISGGAYEQYF.

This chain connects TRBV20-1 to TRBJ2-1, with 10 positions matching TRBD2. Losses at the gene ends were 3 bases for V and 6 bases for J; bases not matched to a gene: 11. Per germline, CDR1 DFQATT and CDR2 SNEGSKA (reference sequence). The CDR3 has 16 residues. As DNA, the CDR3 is TGCAGTGCTAGTGGGGGTAGCGGGAGGCTCATCAATGAGCAGTTCTTC. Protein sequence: CSASGGSGRLINEQFF.

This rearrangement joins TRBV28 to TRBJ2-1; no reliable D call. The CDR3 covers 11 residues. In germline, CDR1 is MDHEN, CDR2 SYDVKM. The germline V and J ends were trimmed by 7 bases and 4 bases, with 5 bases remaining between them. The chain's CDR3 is CASTLYNEQFF. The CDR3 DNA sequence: TGTGCCAGCACCTTATACAATGAGCAGTTCTTC.

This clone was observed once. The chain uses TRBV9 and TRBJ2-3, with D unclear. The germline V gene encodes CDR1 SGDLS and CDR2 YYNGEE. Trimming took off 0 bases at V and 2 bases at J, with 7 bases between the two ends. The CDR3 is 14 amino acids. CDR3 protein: CASSVGAVTDTQYF. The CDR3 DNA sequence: TGTGCCAGCAGCGTAGGCGCGGTCACAGATACGCAGTATTTT.

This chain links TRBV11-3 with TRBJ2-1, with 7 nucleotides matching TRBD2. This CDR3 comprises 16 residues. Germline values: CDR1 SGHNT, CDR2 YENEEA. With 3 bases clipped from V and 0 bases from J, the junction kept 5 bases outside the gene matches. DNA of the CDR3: TGTGCCAGCAGCTTGCGGCCTAGCGGCTCCTACAATGAGCAGTTCTTC. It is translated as CASSLRPSGSYNEQFF.